This is a list of T cell receptor beta chains from one sample in a study of T cells expressing NK-cell markers. Using the 5' RACE reads, TCRdb records one entry per CDR3 protein without DNA. Its table lists under 200,000 distinct CDR3 sequences. Specimen: blood T cells: a sorted CD56 or NKG2C T cell subset, CD4+ or CD8+ T cells, or bulk PBMC T cells (not recorded which). All receptors derive from a woman aged 18-70 years in good health. Each CDR3 is given with its conserved first and last residue. Each record gives: V gene, CDR3 length, J gene, CDR3 protein.

TRBV20-1	16	TRBJ1-5	CSAREGWQGGNQPQHF
TRBV20-1	17	TRBJ2-1	CSARDRGSGGSYNEQFF
TRBV24-1	15	TRBJ2-3	CATGGLAGATDTQYF
TRBV20-1	16	TRBJ2-3	CSARAQTSGSADTQYF
TRBV20-1	14	TRBJ2-7	CSAGSSGRGYEQYF
TRBV12-3/TRBV12-4	13	TRBJ2-1	CASTGAGYNEQFF
TRBV7-3	16	TRBJ2-2	CASSFGATGGTGELFF
TRBV7-3	16	TRBJ2-1	CASSPSAGGRNNEQFF
TRBV20-1	16	TRBJ2-1	CSASPGQGALRVKQFF
TRBV6-1	13	TRBJ2-7	CASKAGRNYEQYF
TRBV7-3	18	TRBJ2-1	CASSLTRPLAGEFNEQFF
TRBV20-1	17	TRBJ2-5	CSITKMTSGGARETQYF
TRBV5-1	11	TRBJ2-1	CASSLSNEQFF
TRBV12-3/TRBV12-4	13	TRBJ2-1	CASSLSGPRGQFF
TRBV5-1	15	TRBJ2-3	CASSSLAGGQDTQYF
TRBV7-3	13	TRBJ2-1	CASSLRRYNEQFF
TRBV4-1	18	TRBJ2-3	CASSQDRGTSGITDTQYF
TRBV3-1	14	TRBJ2-7	CASSRHQGSYEQYF
TRBV28	15	TRBJ2-7	CASSMTGLAVYEQYF
TRBV20-1	13	TRBJ1-5	CSASHGGNQPQHF
TRBV5-1	16	TRBJ2-7	CASSLLFGTLPYEQYF
TRBV3-1	16	TRBJ2-1	CASSHGGSGVYSEQFF
TRBV20-1	15	TRBJ2-1	CSAFRLAGSYNEQFF
TRBV7-7	15	TRBJ2-2	CASSLETVNTGELFF